The rows below give T cell receptor beta chains drawn from one sample of a study of T cell repertoires in cytomegalovirus infection. Their target antigens are unknown. TCRdb fed the reads into MiXCR, producing one record per CDR3 protein. The data show around 110,000 distinct CDR3 sequences, around a tenth seen once. Source material: PBMCs, sequenced either directly or after in vitro stimulation (not recorded which). The receptor set was obtained from a human donor in good health (CMV status not recorded). Some clones in this sample may be carry-over from other donors' samples. Both conserved end residues are part of each CDR3. Each record gives: V gene, J gene, D gene, clone size, CDR3 length, CDR3 protein, CDR3 DNA. A D gene is named only where the DNA matches it firmly. Clone size, where shown, is once, few, many, or a class for clones that have expanded.

TRBV6-1,TRBJ1-2,TRBD1,NA,17,CASSRVQGVFTNYGYTF,TGTGCCAGCAGTCGGGTCCAGGGGGTTTTCACTAACTATGGCTACACCTTC
TRBV5-1,TRBJ2-1,TRBD2,few,16,CASRTRGLAGVGEQFF,TGCGCCAGCAGAACCCGAGGGCTAGCGGGAGTGGGAGAGCAGTTCTTC
TRBV14,TRBJ1-6,NA,NA,13,CASSQSLNSPLHF,TGTGCCAGCAGCCAATCCCTCAATTCACCCCTCCACTTT
TRBV7-3,TRBJ1-1,NA,many,13,CASSLNPWGEAFF,TGTGCCAGCAGCTTAAATCCCTGGGGTGAAGCTTTCTTT
TRBV15,TRBJ1-5,NA,NA,18,CATSRDASLRAVDQPQHF,TGTGCCACCAGCAGAGATGCCTCCCTTCGGGCCGTCGATCAGCCCCAGCATTTT
TRBV7-8,TRBJ2-6,NA,many,18,CASSFGRRESSGANVLTF,TGTGCCAGCAGCTTTGGAAGGAGGGAGAGCTCTGGGGCCAACGTCCTGACTTTC
TRBV18,TRBJ1-1,NA,NA,11,CASSMDTEAFF,TGTGCCAGCTCTATGGACACTGAAGCTTTCTTT
TRBV7-6,TRBJ2-3,NA,few,12,CATAPATDTQYF,TGTGCCACAGCTCCCGCCACAGATACGCAGTATTTT
TRBV7-6,TRBJ2-6,NA,few,16,CASSSQGWSGANVLTF,TGTGCCAGCAGCTCACAGGGCTGGTCTGGGGCCAACGTCCTGACTTTC
TRBV27,TRBJ2-5,NA,few,16,CASSLNPLGGQETQYF,TGTGCCAGCAGTTTAAATCCTTTGGGGGGCCAAGAGACCCAGTACTTC
TRBV28,TRBJ1-4,NA,many,15,CASSPRGVGSEKLFF,TGTGCCAGCAGCCCGCGAGGGGTGGGAAGTGAAAAACTGTTTTTT
TRBV7-2,TRBJ2-7,NA,many,14,CASSFGQRSYEQYF,TGTGCCAGCAGCTTTGGGCAGAGATCCTACGAGCAGTACTTC
TRBV14,TRBJ2-1,NA,NA,15,CASSQDYSAHNEQFF,TGTGCCAGCAGCCAAGATTATTCGGCCCACAATGAGCAGTTCTTC
TRBV18,TRBJ1-5,NA,many,14,CASSSGGGNQPQHF,TGTGCCAGCTCTAGCGGGGGAGGCAATCAGCCCCAGCATTTT
TRBV28,TRBJ1-6,NA,few,13,CASGGSYNSPLHF,TGTGCCTCCGGGGGGTCGTATAATTCACCCCTCCACTTT
TRBV6-2/TRBV6-3,TRBJ2-2,NA,NA,13,CASGRGNTGELFF,TGTGCCAGCGGTCGAGGAAACACCGGGGAGCTGTTTTTT
TRBV19,TRBJ2-7,TRBD2,NA,13,CASGSSPLYEQYF,TGTGCTAGCGGGAGTTCCCCCCTCTACGAGCAGTACTTC
TRBV24-1,TRBJ2-7,NA,many,12,CATSEDSYEQYF,TGTGCCACCAGTGAGGACAGCTACGAGCAGTACTTC
TRBV6-5,TRBJ1-2,TRBD1,NA,13,CASKETGGGGYTF,TGTGCCAGCAAGGAGACAGGGGGCGGGGGCTACACCTTC
TRBV6-5,TRBJ2-7,TRBD2,NA,16,CASSYSGLAETYEQYF,TGTGCCAGCAGTTACTCGGGACTAGCGGAAACCTACGAGCAGTACTTC
TRBV7-9,TRBJ2-1,NA,many,16,CASSFRGLQRYNEQFF,TGTGCCAGCAGCTTCCGGGGTCTACAACGCTACAATGAGCAGTTCTTC
TRBV5-4,TRBJ2-1,NA,NA,15,CASSLPGRQGDEQFF,TGTGCCAGCAGCTTGCCGGGACGCCAGGGTGATGAGCAGTTCTTC
TRBV24-1,TRBJ2-5,NA,NA,13,CAVNQDNQETQYF,TGTGCCGTAAATCAGGACAACCAAGAGACCCAGTACTTC
TRBV6-2/TRBV6-3,TRBJ2-7,NA,NA,15,CASIPGVGGTYEQYF,TGTGCCAGCATCCCGGGGGTCGGGGGTACCTACGAGCAGTACTTC
TRBV5-1,TRBJ1-1,NA,NA,13,CASSSGLNTEAFF,TGCGCCAGCAGCTCGGGACTGAACACTGAAGCTTTCTTT
TRBV7-2,TRBJ2-4,TRBD1,medium-sized,13,CASSSEQGSIQYF,TGTGCCAGCAGCTCCGAACAGGGGAGCATTCAGTACTTC
TRBV7-9,TRBJ2-3,TRBD2,few,18,CASSSPTSGISSTDTQYF,TGTGCCAGCAGCTCCCCGACTAGCGGGATCTCTAGCACAGATACGCAGTATTTT
TRBV20-1,TRBJ2-1,TRBD2,many,16,CSARESRGLVFHEQFF,TGCAGTGCTAGAGAGAGTCGGGGACTAGTTTTCCATGAGCAGTTCTTC
TRBV4-1,TRBJ2-1,TRBD2,NA,15,CASSQGRGGYNEQFF,TGCGCCAGCAGCCAAGGGCGCGGGGGTTACAATGAGCAGTTCTTC
TRBV29-1,TRBJ2-1,NA,NA,12,CSVGLEIGEQFF,TGCAGCGTTGGACTAGAAATCGGTGAGCAGTTCTTC
TRBV28,TRBJ2-1,TRBD2,NA,15,CASIRGTSGYNEQFF,TGTGCCAGCATCAGGGGGACTAGCGGATACAATGAGCAGTTCTTC
TRBV7-2,TRBJ2-5,TRBD2,many,13,CASSSGREETQYF,TGTGCCAGCAGCTCAGGGAGGGAAGAGACCCAGTACTTC
TRBV12-3/TRBV12-4,TRBJ1-2,NA,NA,13,CASLEGDNYGYTF,TGTGCCAGCCTGGAAGGGGATAACTATGGCTACACCTTC
TRBV24-1,TRBJ1-5,TRBD1,few,13,CATGTGGSQPQHF,TGTGCCACGGGGACAGGGGGTAGTCAGCCCCAGCATTTT
TRBV7-7,TRBJ2-3,TRBD2,many,16,CASSQGLAGATDTQYF,TGTGCCAGCAGCCAGGGGCTAGCGGGAGCAACAGATACGCAGTATTTT